What follows are 16 T cell receptor beta chains derived from one specimen sequenced in a study of cytomegalovirus exposure and HLA in healthy donors (TCRdb year 2017). Library creation used the immunoSEQ multiplex PCR assay. A mixture of 60 forward primers for TCR Vbeta segments and 13 reverse primers for TCR Jbeta segments was used in the multiplex PCR. In its TCRdb copy, this immuneACCESS table keeps in-frame sequences only and misses some clones. Where compared with another copy, unresolved V genes explain less than half of these, and the others have no known cause. In this sample the table shows some 180,000 clones, around 90% of which occur a single time. The top ten clonotypes cover around 0.98% of the sample. The sample consisted of PBMCs. Every receptor here comes from a boy younger than 10 in good health and CMV-seronegative.

The V call is TRBV27, the J call TRBJ1-5; no clear D gene. CDR3 length: 15 amino acids. V shed 3 bases and J shed 2 bases, with 11 bases lying between them. Germline V gene lookup returns CDR1 MNHEY and CDR2 SMNVEV (reference sequence). In DNA form, the CDR3 reads TGTGCCAGCAGTTTTAGGCGGGGTGGCAATCAGCCCCAGCATTTT. Translating it yields CASSFRRGGNQPQHF.

V gene TRBV29-1 combines with J gene TRBJ1-2; 9 nucleotides agree with TRBD1. CDR3 length: 11 amino acids. After removal of 7 bases from V and 8 bases from J, the junction contained 5 bases not matched to a gene. CDR1 and CDR2 (germline): SQVTM, ANQGSEA. The CDR3 sequence is CSANRGQGYTF. The CDR3 DNA is TGCAGCGCAAACAGGGGGCAAGGCTACACCTTC. Full variable domain (outside the CDR3, taken from reference TRBV29-1 and TRBJ1-2): SAVISQKPSRDICQRGTSLTIQCQVDSQVTMMFWYRQQPGQSLTLIATANQGSEATYESGFVIDKFPISRPNLTFSTLTVSNMSPEDSSIYLCSANRGQGYTFGSGTRLTVV.

This chain links TRBV30 with TRBJ2-5, with D unresolved. The CDR3 loop spans 10 amino acids. Looked up from germline, CDR1 is GTSNPN and CDR2 is SVGIG (reference sequence). V was clipped by 3 bases and J by 3 bases, with 2 bases between them. The DNA of the CDR3 is TGTGCCTGGAGCGAAGAGACCCAGTACTTC. This sequence encodes CAWSEETQYF.

The chain has TRBV28 and TRBJ2-1, with TRBD2 matching 12 bases. This CDR3 contains 16 residues. Per the germline V gene, CDR1 is MDHEN and CDR2 is SYDVKM. The V gene end was trimmed by 3 bases and the J gene end by 2 bases; junction bases not matched to a gene: 2. The CDR3 DNA reads as TGTGCCAGCAGTTTGACTAGCGGGAGTGCCTACAATGAGCAGTTCTTC. Translating gives CASSLTSGSAYNEQFF.

The chain couples TRBV6-5 to TRBJ2-3; 8 bases agree with TRBD2. CDR3 length equals 15 residues. The V gene's germline CDR1 is MNHEY and CDR2 SVGAGI. Trimming removed 0 bases from V and 6 bases from J; junction bases left unmatched: 5. The chain's CDR3 is CASSYSGLVSDTQYF. CDR3 DNA sequence: TGTGCCAGCAGTTACTCGGGACTAGTATCGGATACGCAGTATTTT.

Note on this clone: At one boundary the junction diverges from the germline segment, which might be a read error. The chain joins TRBV7-9 to TRBJ1-6, with 8 bases identical to TRBD1. The germline gives CDR1 SEHNR, CDR2 FQNEAQ (reference sequence). The CDR3 is 16 amino acids. CDR3 residues: CSSSSQGARDNSPLHF. In nucleotides, the CDR3 is TGTTCCAGCAGCTCTCAGGGGGCCCGGGATAATTCACCCCTCCACTTT.

This clone is a singleton in its sample. The chain couples TRBV7-8 to TRBJ2-7; 9 bases line up with TRBD2. The germline gives CDR1 SGHVS, CDR2 FQNEAQ. The CDR3 sequence is 15 residues long. V gave up 5 bases and J gave up 5 bases; unmatched junction bases: 10. The chain's CDR3 is CASSRTSAASHEQYF. For the CDR3, the DNA is TGTGCCAGCAGCCGGACTAGCGCGGCTTCCCACGAGCAGTACTTC.

This chain joins TRBV5-5 and TRBJ2-1; 10 positions match TRBD2. Germline lookup yields CDR1 SGHKS and CDR2 YYEKEE (reference sequence). The CDR3 is 17 residues long. V gave up 1 base and J gave up 4 bases; unmatched junction bases: 8. CDR3 loop: CASSLLGSSGSYNEQFF. CDR3 coding DNA: TGTGCCAGCAGCTTGTTGGGTTCTAGCGGGAGTTACAATGAGCAGTTCTTC.

The rearrangement links TRBV27 to TRBJ2-7, with 7 positions matching TRBD1. Germline V CDR1 and CDR2: MNHEY, SMNVEV (reference sequence). The CDR3 has 15 amino acids. V trimming: 5 bases; J trimming: 1 base; junction bases outside the gene matches: 8. The CDR3: CASSQQPGQSYEQYF. The CDR3 coding sequence is TGTGCCAGCAGTCAACAACCGGGACAGTCCTACGAGCAGTACTTC.

As for this clone: Distinct nucleotide sequences in the sample also encode this CDR3. The J gene is TRBJ1-1, the V gene TRBV5-5; D remains unclear. The V and J ends lost 0 bases and 8 bases respectively, with 5 bases between them. CDR1 is SGHKS, CDR2 YYEKEE, per germline (reference sequence). This CDR3 is 11 amino acids long. In DNA, the CDR3 is TGTGCCAGCAGCTTGGAACGGGAAGCTTTCTTT. It is translated as CASSLEREAFF. Using reference TRBV5-5 and TRBJ1-1 for the parts outside the CDR3, the full variable domain is DAGVTQSPTHLIKTRGQQVTLRCSPISGHKSVSWYQQVLGQGPQFIFQYYEKEERGRGNFPDRFSARQFPNYSSELNVNALLLGDSALYLCASSLEREAFFGQGTRLTVV.

The chain is built from TRBV5-1 and TRBJ1-4; TRBD1 matches at 9 bases. The V gene end was trimmed by 4 bases and the J gene end by 5 bases; junction bases not matched to a gene: 6. Germline assignment: CDR1 SGHRS and CDR2 YFSETQ. The CDR3 extends over 15 amino acids. CDR3 in amino acids: CASSLTGTGNEKLFF. In nucleotides, the CDR3 is TGCGCCAGCAGCCTCACCGGGACAGGGAATGAAAAACTGTTTTTT.

The chain is built from TRBV30 and TRBJ2-1; 9 bases map to TRBD1. CDR1 and CDR2 from the germline V gene are GTSNPN and SVGIG (reference sequence). The CDR3 has 13 residues. V gave up 1 base and J gave up 7 bases; unmatched junction bases: 2. The CDR3 sequence is CAWSGTGVNEQFF. The DNA for the CDR3 is TGTGCCTGGAGTGGGACAGGGGTAAATGAGCAGTTCTTC.

This clone has just one count. A junction boundary mismatches the germline segment, possibly from a read error. This specimen includes other DNA sequences encoding the same CDR3. V and J are TRBV4-1 and TRBJ1-1; D call uncertain. Germline V gives CDR1 MGHRA, CDR2 YSYEKL. The CDR3 totals 15 residues. CDR3 sequence: CASSQGSDYNTEAFF. CDR3 DNA: TGCGCCAGCAGCCAAGGTTCAGACTATAACACTGAGGCTTTCTTT.

The rearrangement links TRBV28 to TRBJ2-7; a possible D gene is TRBD1 (5 bases). Looked up from germline, CDR1 is MDHEN and CDR2 is SYDVKM. This CDR3 has 12 residues. V gave up 11 bases and J gave up 2 bases, with 13 bases separating them. CDR3 residues: CASSAGPYEQYF. In DNA, the CDR3 is TGTGCCTCCTCGGCAGGGCCCTACGAGCAGTACTTC.

This clone appeared a single time. The V and J genes are TRBV9 and TRBJ2-2; 11 bases match TRBD2. V trimming: 1 base; J trimming: 7 bases; junction bases outside the gene matches: 6. The V gene's germline CDR1 is SGDLS and CDR2 YYNGEE. This CDR3 is 16 amino acids long. CDR3 bases: TGTGCCAGCAGCGTAACCGGGACTAGCGGAAGCGGGGAGCTGTTTTTT. As protein: CASSVTGTSGSGELFF.

This rearrangement joins TRBV28 to TRBJ2-3; D possibly corresponds to TRBD2 (5 bases). This CDR3 region has 16 residues. The germline CDR1 and CDR2 sequences are MDHEN and SYDVKM. Trimming took off 7 bases at V and 2 bases at J, with 19 bases between the two ends. CDR3 loop: CASTEGRAGYTDTQYF. The CDR3 bases are TGTGCCAGCACCGAAGGGCGGGCGGGTTACACAGATACGCAGTATTTT.